Sequencing of this TCR beta chain was carried out in a study of blood T cells in healthy people across ages. This clonotype was observed a handful of times. Using a J-beta primer mix together with a sample-barcoded 5' primer, a second PCR was run for roughly 6 to 12 cycles. TCRdb recomputed calls from the 5' RACE reads with MiXCR, one row per CDR3 protein. The repertoire holds hundreds of thousands of distinct CDR3 sequences, with 20% to 30% as singletons. Germline V lookup: CDR1 LGHNA, CDR2 YNFKEQ. This CDR3 has 14 residues. V lost 4 bases and J lost 7, with 16 bases in between. This same sample was also part of a study on T cells of mothers and their children. As that study records: Each donor was one of three healthy Caucasian mothers or one of their six children.

The chain links TRBV4-2 to TRBJ1-1; the D gene is possibly TRBD1 (5 bases). Material: blood. This clonotype was obtained from a boy aged 5-17 years in good health. CDR3 in DNA: TGTGCCAGCAGCCCCTCACTGGGGACGGATGAAGCTTTCTTT. It encodes CASSPSLGTDEAFF.